This T cell receptor (beta chain) was found in a study of shared clonotypes between healthy human individuals. For the study at large: CD4 naive cells filled three plates per donor, CD4 memory three, CD8 naive two and CD8 memory one.

The study drew all its donors from Caucasian adults living in Nashville, Tennessee. Subsets obtained from CD4+ cells comprised CD45RA+ naive and CD45RA-negative memory cells. Repertoires were generated with immunoSEQ multiplex PCR, while TCRdb's copy carries only in-frame clones and drops some. Seen here are about 2.4 million clones, approximately 93% observed once, and the top ten hold roughly 0.36%. General observations from the study: What rarefaction showed was incomplete sorted-subset sequencing despite large depth.

With respect to this clone: Its specificity is not known.

The V end lost 0 bases, the J end lost 4 bases, and 4 bases lay between the germline ends. This CDR3 spans 12 amino acids. Germline V gives CDR1 LNHNV, CDR2 YYDKDF (reference sequence). This sequence joins TRBV15 and TRBJ2-7; no firm D call. This receptor was identified in a man aged 18 to 30 in good health. Some clones in this sample may be carry-over from other donors' samples. Specimen: naive CD4+ T cells from PBMCs. Sample subset: CD45RA+ positively selected. In DNA, the CDR3 is TGTGCCACCAGCAGAGAAGGATACGAGCAGTACTTC. Residues: CATSREGYEQYF.